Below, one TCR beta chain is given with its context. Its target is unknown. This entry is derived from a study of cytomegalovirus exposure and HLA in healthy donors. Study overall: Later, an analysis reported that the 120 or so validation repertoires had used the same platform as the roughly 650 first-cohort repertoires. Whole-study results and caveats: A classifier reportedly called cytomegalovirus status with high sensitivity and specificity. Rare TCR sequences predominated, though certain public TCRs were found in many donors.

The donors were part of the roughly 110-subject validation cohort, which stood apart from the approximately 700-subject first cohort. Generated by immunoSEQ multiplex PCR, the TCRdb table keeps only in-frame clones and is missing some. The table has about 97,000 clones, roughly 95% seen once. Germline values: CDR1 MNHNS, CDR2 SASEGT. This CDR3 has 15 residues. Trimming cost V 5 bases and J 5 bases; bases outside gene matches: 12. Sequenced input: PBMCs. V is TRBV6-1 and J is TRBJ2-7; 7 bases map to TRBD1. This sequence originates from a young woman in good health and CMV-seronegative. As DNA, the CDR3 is TGTGCCAGCAGTAAGGGAGCCGGGACAGTACACGAGCAGTACTTC. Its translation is CASSKGAGTVHEQYF.